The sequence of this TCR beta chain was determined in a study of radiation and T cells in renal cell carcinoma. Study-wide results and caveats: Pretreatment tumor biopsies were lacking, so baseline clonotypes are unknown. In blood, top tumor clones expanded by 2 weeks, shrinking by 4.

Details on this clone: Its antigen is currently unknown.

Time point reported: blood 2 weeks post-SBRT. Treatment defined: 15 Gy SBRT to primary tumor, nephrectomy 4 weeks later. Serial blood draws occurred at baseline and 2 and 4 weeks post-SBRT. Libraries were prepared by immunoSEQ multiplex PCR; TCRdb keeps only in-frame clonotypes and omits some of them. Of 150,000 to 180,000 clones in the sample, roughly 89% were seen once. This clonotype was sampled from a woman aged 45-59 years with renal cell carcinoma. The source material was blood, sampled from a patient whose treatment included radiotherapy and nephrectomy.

In DNA form, the CDR3 reads TGTGCCAGCAGCCGGAGGGGGCTAGGAGAGCAGTACTTC. This translates into CASSRRGLGEQYF. This chain joins TRBV6-1 and TRBJ2-7; possibly TRBD1 for D (7 bases). This CDR3 has 13 residues. CDR1 is MNHNS and CDR2 is SASEGT in the germline V gene. V was trimmed by 6 bases and J by 7 bases, leaving 16 bases between them.